This T cell receptor beta chain was captured by sequencing in a study of shared clonotypes between healthy human individuals. Study results and limitations: Rarefaction curves obtained for sorted subsets showed sequencing incomplete despite large depth. Richness estimates generally favored naive over memory subsets.

Measured with immunoSEQ multiplex PCR; TCRdb has only the in-frame clones, and not every one. The sample holds roughly 770,000 clones, just over 95% seen once. As regards this clone: Its antigen is undetermined.

The CDR3 runs to 15 residues. V dropped 5 bases and J dropped 4 bases, with 18 bases sitting between them. The germline V gene encodes CDR1 SGHDN and CDR2 FVKESK. Naive-designated CD8 cells lacked CD45RO, were positively enriched for CCR7, and omitted terminally differentiated effector memory CD45RA+ cells. The sample consisted of naive CD8+ T cells sorted from blood. The sequence came from a man in his thirties or forties in good health. The chain combines TRBV14 with TRBJ2-7; the D is unclear. The CDR3 is CASSSLSRVGYEQYF. In DNA form, the CDR3 reads TGTGCCAGCAGCTCCCTCTCCCGGGTGGGGTACGAGCAGTACTTC.